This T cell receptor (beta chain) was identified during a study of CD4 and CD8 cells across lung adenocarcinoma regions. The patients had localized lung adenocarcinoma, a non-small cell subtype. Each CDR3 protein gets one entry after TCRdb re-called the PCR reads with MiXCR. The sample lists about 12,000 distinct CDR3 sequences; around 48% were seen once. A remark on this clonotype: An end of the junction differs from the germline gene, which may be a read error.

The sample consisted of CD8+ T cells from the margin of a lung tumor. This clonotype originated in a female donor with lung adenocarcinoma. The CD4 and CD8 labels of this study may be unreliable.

CDR3 residues: CASSDTGGGAIPTDTQYF. The CDR3 DNA sequence: TGTGCCAGCAGTGATACGGGCGGGGGGGCGATTCCCACAGATACCCAGTATTTT. This chain connects TRBV6-1 to TRBJ2-3; 9 positions agree with TRBD2. Germline V gives CDR1 MNHNS, CDR2 SASEGT. The CDR3 sequence is 18 residues long.